Listed below are T cell receptor beta chains from one sample, sequenced in a study of OX40 agonist ivuxolimab in advanced cancers. Clones were sequenced by immunoSEQ multiplex PCR, and TCRdb holds only the in-frame ones, with some missing. The table has tens of thousands of clones, about four fifths seen once. Source: CD4+ or CD8+ T cells sorted from blood, taken in a trial of the OX40 agonist ivuxolimab. The receptors shown here come from an adult with an advanced solid tumor such as melanoma, head and neck, liver or kidney cancer. The CDR3 runs from the conserved cysteine through the conserved F or W. The order of the fields is J gene, clone size, D gene, V gene, CDR3 DNA, CDR3 protein. The D gene is left open where the match is weak. Where a row states a size, it is once, few, many or the class of an expanded clone; other rows omit it.

J: TRBJ1-1
size: -
D: TRBD1
V: TRBV6-5
DNA: TGTGCCAGCAGACCCGGGACAGGGGCGAACACTGAAGCTTTCTTT
CDR3: CASRPGTGANTEAFF

J: TRBJ1-4
size: -
D: -
V: TRBV11-2
DNA: TGTGCCAGCAGCTTCATAGGGGGTTACAAGGAACTGTTTTTT
CDR3: CASSFIGGYKELFF

J: TRBJ2-3
size: -
D: -
V: TRBV6-6
DNA: TGTGCCAGCAGTTACCTATCCCGGACAGATACGCAGTATTTT
CDR3: CASSYLSRTDTQYF

J: TRBJ2-2
size: once
D: TRBD1
V: TRBV5-6
DNA: TGTGCCAGCAGCTTGTTCGGGACAGAATCCACCGGGGAGCTGTTTTTT
CDR3: CASSLFGTESTGELFF

J: TRBJ1-2
size: -
D: TRBD1
V: TRBV28
DNA: TGTGCCAGCAGTCCGGGGGGACAGGGCTATGGCTACACCTTC
CDR3: CASSPGGQGYGYTF

J: TRBJ2-3
size: once
D: -
V: TRBV7-2
DNA: TGTGCCAGCAGCTGGTCGGGCACTAGCACAGATACGCAGTATTTT
CDR3: CASSWSGTSTDTQYF

J: TRBJ1-2
size: -
D: -
V: TRBV21-1
DNA: TGTGCCAGCAGCAAACCCCAGGGCGAAATGGTCGGAGGCTACACCTTC
CDR3: CASSKPQGEMVGGYTF

J: TRBJ1-2
size: -
D: TRBD1
V: TRBV7-9
DNA: TGTGCCAGCAGCTACGGACAGGGGAACTATGGCTACACCTTC
CDR3: CASSYGQGNYGYTF

J: TRBJ2-7
size: -
D: -
V: TRBV11-1
DNA: TGTGCCAGCAGCCTTCAGGCGGCGAGGCTCTACGAGCAGTACTTC
CDR3: CASSLQAARLYEQYF

J: TRBJ1-1
size: -
D: -
V: TRBV23-1
DNA: TGCGCCAGCAGTCAATCGCGGAAGGGGCCCACTGAAGCTTTCTTT
CDR3: CASSQSRKGPTEAFF

J: TRBJ1-5
size: once
D: -
V: TRBV7-6
DNA: TGTGCCAGCAGCGCCAGGGGCAGTCAGCCCCAGCATTTT
CDR3: CASSARGSQPQHF

J: TRBJ2-3
size: -
D: TRBD2
V: TRBV5-1
DNA: TGCGCCAGCAGCTTTAGCGGGAGAAACACAGATACGCAGTATTTT
CDR3: CASSFSGRNTDTQYF

J: TRBJ2-7
size: -
D: TRBD1
V: TRBV2
DNA: TGTGCCAGCAGCCAAAGCCCGGGACAGGGGGCCTACGAGCAGTACTTC
CDR3: CASSQSPGQGAYEQYF

J: TRBJ1-4
size: once
D: TRBD1
V: TRBV28
DNA: TGTGCCAGCAGTTCCTCAGGGGGAGGTAATGAAAAACTGTTTTTT
CDR3: CASSSSGGGNEKLFF

J: TRBJ1-2
size: -
D: TRBD1
V: TRBV28
DNA: TGTGCCAGCAGTCCTCACAGGGGAAATGGCTACACCTTC
CDR3: CASSPHRGNGYTF

J: TRBJ1-3
size: -
D: -
V: TRBV11-3
DNA: TGTGCCAGCAGCTCACGTCAGAGTCCCCTCTCTGGAAACACCATATATTTT
CDR3: CASSSRQSPLSGNTIYF

J: TRBJ2-3
size: -
D: TRBD2
V: TRBV19
DNA: TGTGCCAGTAGTGCGGGGGGCGCGTCCCCAGATACGCAGTATTTT
CDR3: CASSAGGASPDTQYF

J: TRBJ2-1
size: once
D: TRBD2
V: TRBV7-7
DNA: TGTGCCAGCAGCCTCGGGACTAGCGGGAGAGGTGAGCAGTTCTTC
CDR3: CASSLGTSGRGEQFF

J: TRBJ1-5
size: -
D: TRBD1
V: TRBV19
DNA: TGTGCCAGTAGCCGCCAAGGACAGGGGAGCAATCAGCCCCAGCATTTT
CDR3: CASSRQGQGSNQPQHF

J: TRBJ2-1
size: -
D: -
V: TRBV28
DNA: TGTGCCAGCACTCTAAACCGGGTCTCCTACAATGAGCAGTTCTTC
CDR3: CASTLNRVSYNEQFF

J: TRBJ2-1
size: -
D: TRBD2
V: TRBV2
DNA: TGTGCCAGCGGGACCAGCGGGGGGCAGTTCTTC
CDR3: CASGTSGGQFF

J: TRBJ2-1
size: -
D: TRBD2
V: TRBV6-5
DNA: TGTGCCAGCAGTATGGGCGGGAGGGGTAACAATGAGCAGTTCTTC
CDR3: CASSMGGRGNNEQFF

J: TRBJ2-5
size: few
D: -
V: TRBV9
DNA: TGTGCCAGCAGCAATTCAGGACAACCTATTCAAGAGACCCAGTACTTC
CDR3: CASSNSGQPIQETQYF

J: TRBJ2-2
size: -
D: -
V: TRBV18
DNA: TGTGCCAGCTCACCAACCAGGGACACCGGGGAGCTGTTTTTT
CDR3: CASSPTRDTGELFF

J: TRBJ2-1
size: once
D: TRBD2
V: TRBV18
DNA: TGTGCCAGCTCACCAGGGACTAGCGGGTACAATGAGCAGTTCTTC
CDR3: CASSPGTSGYNEQFF

J: TRBJ1-1
size: -
D: -
V: TRBV4-1
DNA: TGCGCCAGCAGCCAAGATGGAGTTCCAAACACTGAAGCTTTCTTT
CDR3: CASSQDGVPNTEAFF

J: TRBJ2-1
size: -
D: TRBD1
V: TRBV27
DNA: TGTGCCAGCAGTATCACAGGGGCCGCGGTTTTTCCGGATGCCAATGAGCAGTTCTTC
CDR3: CASSITGAAVFPDANEQFF

J: TRBJ2-7
size: -
D: -
V: TRBV28
DNA: TGTGCCAGCAGTTATACAGGGAGGGGGCCTCCCTACGAGCAGTACTTC
CDR3: CASSYTGRGPPYEQYF

J: TRBJ2-2
size: -
D: -
V: TRBV6-6
DNA: TGTGCCAGCACCGGGACACTGAACACCGGGGAGCTGTTTTTT
CDR3: CASTGTLNTGELFF

J: TRBJ2-5
size: -
D: TRBD2
V: TRBV7-7
DNA: TGTGCCAGCAGCACAAGGACTAGCCGTAGAGAGACCCAGTACTTC
CDR3: CASSTRTSRRETQYF

J: TRBJ2-1
size: -
D: TRBD1
V: TRBV7-8
DNA: TGTGCCAGCAGCCGACTTTCCATCGACAGGGGGTATCTCAATGAGCAGTTCTTC
CDR3: CASSRLSIDRGYLNEQFF

J: TRBJ2-7
size: once
D: TRBD1
V: TRBV18
DNA: TGTGCCAGCTCACCCTCGACAGGGGGCTCCTACGAGCAGTACTTC
CDR3: CASSPSTGGSYEQYF

J: TRBJ1-1
size: -
D: -
V: TRBV2
DNA: TGTGCCAGCAGACCAAACGAGGTGCTTGCTTTCTTT
CDR3: CASRPNEVLAFF

J: TRBJ1-3
size: -
D: -
V: TRBV5-6
DNA: TGTGCCAGCAGCTTGGGGGCCGACCCTGGAAACACCATATATTTT
CDR3: CASSLGADPGNTIYF

J: TRBJ1-5
size: -
D: -
V: TRBV27
DNA: TGTGCCAGCAGTTTTTGGGCCAGGGAGCTTTCCGGCCGCAATCAGCCCCAGCATTTT
CDR3: CASSFWARELSGRNQPQHF

J: TRBJ1-1
size: -
D: -
V: TRBV10-3
DNA: TGTGCCATCAGTGAGTCGAGGGACTCAAGACTATCGGCGGACACTGAAGCTTTCTTT
CDR3: CAISESRDSRLSADTEAFF

J: TRBJ1-5
size: -
D: -
V: TRBV2
DNA: TGTGCCAGCAGTGGCGACAGGAGTAGCAATCAGCCCCAGCATTTT
CDR3: CASSGDRSSNQPQHF

J: TRBJ2-2
size: -
D: -
V: TRBV28
DNA: TGTGCCAGCAGAGGGGCTGGCGGGGTGAACACCGGGGAGCTGTTTTTT
CDR3: CASRGAGGVNTGELFF

J: TRBJ2-5
size: -
D: -
V: TRBV2
DNA: TGTGCCAGCAGTGAGCGGAGAGAGACCCAGTACTTC
CDR3: CASSERRETQYF

J: TRBJ2-5
size: -
D: TRBD1
V: TRBV27
DNA: TGTGCCAGCAGTCCTACTCGGACAGGGGGCTCATCAGAGACCCAGTACTTC
CDR3: CASSPTRTGGSSETQYF

J: TRBJ2-7
size: -
D: TRBD2
V: TRBV5-6
DNA: TGTGCCAGCAGCTTGAAACTTACGGGGGGCTACGAGCAGTACTTC
CDR3: CASSLKLTGGYEQYF

J: TRBJ1-2
size: -
D: -
V: TRBV27
DNA: TGTGCCAGCCGTGGACAGCACTATGGCTACACCTTC
CDR3: CASRGQHYGYTF

J: TRBJ1-1
size: -
D: -
V: TRBV19
DNA: TGTGCCAGTAGTTTCGTGGGTGAAGCTTTCTTT
CDR3: CASSFVGEAFF

J: TRBJ1-1
size: -
D: -
V: TRBV5-1
DNA: TGCGCCAGCAGCCCCCAGCCCACTGCTGAAGCTTTCTTT
CDR3: CASSPQPTAEAFF

J: TRBJ2-5
size: once
D: -
V: TRBV19
DNA: TGTGCCAGTAGTATAGGGGGTCGGCAAGAGACCCAGTACTTC
CDR3: CASSIGGRQETQYF

J: TRBJ1-2
size: -
D: -
V: TRBV15
DNA: TGTGCCACCAGCAGGGAAGGGGCCGGGAATAACTATGGCTACACCTTC
CDR3: CATSREGAGNNYGYTF

J: TRBJ1-5
size: once
D: -
V: TRBV28
DNA: TGTGCCAGCATCCGTCAAAGGAGTCAGCCCCAGCATTTT
CDR3: CASIRQRSQPQHF

J: TRBJ2-3
size: -
D: -
V: TRBV2
DNA: TGTGCCAGCAGGATACTAGTGACTCCAGATACGCAGTATTTT
CDR3: CASRILVTPDTQYF

J: TRBJ1-6
size: -
D: -
V: TRBV7-8
DNA: TGTGCCAGCAGCTTACCGAATTCACCCCTCCACTTT
CDR3: CASSLPNSPLHF

J: TRBJ2-5
size: -
D: TRBD1
V: TRBV27
DNA: TGTGCCAGCAGTCTCAATCGGGACAGGGGGCGGGAGACCCAGTACTTC
CDR3: CASSLNRDRGRETQYF

J: TRBJ2-1
size: -
D: -
V: TRBV7-6
DNA: TGTGCCAGCAGCGCATCGGGGGCCCCACAGGAGCAGTTCTTC
CDR3: CASSASGAPQEQFF

J: TRBJ1-5
size: -
D: -
V: TRBV27
DNA: TGTGCCAGCAGTTTATATGGCGGGAATCAGCCCCAGCATTTT
CDR3: CASSLYGGNQPQHF

J: TRBJ1-3
size: -
D: -
V: TRBV18
DNA: TGTGCCAGCTCACCACAGAAGGGGACGGTCTCTGGAAACACCATATATTTT
CDR3: CASSPQKGTVSGNTIYF

J: TRBJ1-1
size: -
D: -
V: TRBV5-1
DNA: TGCGCCAGCAGCTTGGGGGTCTGGGAGGGTGCTGAAGCTTTCTTT
CDR3: CASSLGVWEGAEAFF

J: TRBJ2-1
size: -
D: -
V: TRBV6-1
DNA: TGTGCCAGCAGTGAAGGTTCTAGCGAGTACAATGAGCAGTTCTTC
CDR3: CASSEGSSEYNEQFF

J: TRBJ2-1
size: -
D: -
V: TRBV5-1
DNA: TGCGCCAGCAGCTTGACGGACAGTTACAATGAGCAGTTCTTC
CDR3: CASSLTDSYNEQFF

J: TRBJ1-5
size: -
D: TRBD1
V: TRBV2
DNA: TGTGCCAGCAGTGGGGGACAGGGGGCCAGAGGTGGCAATCAGCCCCAGCATTTT
CDR3: CASSGGQGARGGNQPQHF

J: TRBJ1-2
size: -
D: -
V: TRBV7-2
DNA: TGTGCCAGCAGCCCGACAGGAGATTATGGCTACACCTTC
CDR3: CASSPTGDYGYTF